This T cell receptor (beta chain) was captured in a study of cytomegalovirus exposure and HLA in healthy donors. The PCR contained 60 Vbeta and 13 Jbeta primers. TCRdb keeps only in-frame clones here, not all; method: immunoSEQ multiplex PCR. The table records 100,000 to 150,000 clones, 65% to 90% of them present only once. Germline V gene lookup returns CDR1 MNHEY and CDR2 SVGAGI. J lost 0 bases, V lost 6 bases, and 5 bases had no gene match. The CDR3 runs 14 residues. The receptor was isolated from a girl aged 2 to 10 in good health and CMV-seronegative. The chain recombines TRBV6-5 with TRBJ2-7; 7 bases are a match to TRBD2. The sample was PBMCs. CDR3 DNA: TGTGCCAGCAGACTACTAGCGACCTCCTACGAGCAGTACTTC. Protein sequence: CASRLLATSYEQYF.